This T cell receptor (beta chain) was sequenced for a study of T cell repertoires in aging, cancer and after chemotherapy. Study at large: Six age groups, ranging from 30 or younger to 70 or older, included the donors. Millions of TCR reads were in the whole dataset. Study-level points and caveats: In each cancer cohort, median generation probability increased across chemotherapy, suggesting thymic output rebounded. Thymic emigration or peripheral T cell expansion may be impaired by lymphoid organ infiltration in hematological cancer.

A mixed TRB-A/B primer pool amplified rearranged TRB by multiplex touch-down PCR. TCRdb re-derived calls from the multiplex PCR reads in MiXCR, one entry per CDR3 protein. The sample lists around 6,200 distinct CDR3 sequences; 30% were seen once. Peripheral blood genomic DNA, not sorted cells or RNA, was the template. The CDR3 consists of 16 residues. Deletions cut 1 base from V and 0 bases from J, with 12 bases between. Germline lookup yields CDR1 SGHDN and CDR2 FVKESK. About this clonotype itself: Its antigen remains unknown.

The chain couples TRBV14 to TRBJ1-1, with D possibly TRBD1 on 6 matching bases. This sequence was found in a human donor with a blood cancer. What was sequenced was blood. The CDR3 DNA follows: TGTGCCAGCAGCCAAGGACGCGGGGGGCTGAACACTGAAGCTTTCTTT. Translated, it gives CASSQGRGGLNTEAFF.